The present T cell receptor (beta chain) was sequenced within a study of T-cell memory formation after mild COVID-19. This clonotype was observed a handful of times. TCRdb re-called the 5' RACE reads through MiXCR, storing one row per CDR3 protein. The sample lists some 320,000 distinct CDR3 sequences, around a sixth occurring once. Germline lookup yields CDR1 GTSNPN and CDR2 SVGIG (reference sequence). The ends were cut back, 8 bases at V and 9 bases at J, with 17 bases in the middle. The CDR3 sequence is 13 residues long. The receptor was derived from a young man who had mild COVID-19 (a few samples of this study predate the infection). Cell type and time point are not known. V usage is TRBV30 and J usage is TRBJ1-6; D uncertain. What was sequenced was PBMCs or a T cell subset sorted from them (not recorded which). DNA of the CDR3: TGTGCCGCGGGGAGTTCCCGGAGTTCACCCCTCCACTTT. This translates into CAAGSSRSSPLHF.